The source of this T cell receptor beta chain is a study of blood T cell repertoires in COVID-19. Whole-study context: PBMCs, B-cell-depleted T cells, or T cells were the source of the cDNA or gDNA that made up the material.

TCRdb's copy holds only in-frame clones and misses some; the assay was immunoSEQ multiplex PCR. The sample includes about 64,000 clones, approximately 90% of them seen just once. The sequenced material came from peripheral blood. The sequence came from a human donor in a cohort sampled during active COVID-19.

As DNA, the CDR3 is TGTGCCAGCTCACCGGGGGCGCTCGAGAATGAGCAGTTCTTC. Its protein product is CASSPGALENEQFF. V is TRBV18 and J is TRBJ2-1; possible D gene TRBD1, 6 bases. CDR3 size: 14 residues. Germline-derived CDR1 and CDR2 are KGHSH and LQKENI. The V gene lost 3 bases and the J gene lost 7 bases, with 13 bases spanning the gap.